The 18 T cell receptor beta chains listed next were all sequenced from one sample in a study of OX40 agonist ivuxolimab in advanced cancers. Method: immunoSEQ multiplex PCR; TCRdb's copy keeps in-frame clones and lacks some. The repertoire holds 30,000 to 40,000 clones, with roughly 85% as singletons. The sample here was CD4+ or CD8+ T cells sorted from blood, taken in a trial of the OX40 agonist ivuxolimab. Every receptor here comes from an adult with an advanced solid tumor such as melanoma, head and neck, liver or kidney cancer.

The gene calls are TRBV5-1 and TRBJ2-5; D is possibly TRBD2 (5 bases). The V gene's germline CDR1 is SGHRS and CDR2 YFSETQ. The V gene lost 4 bases and the J gene lost 7 bases, with 11 bases spanning the gap. This CDR3 comprises 12 residues. CDR3 sequence (DNA): TGCGCCAGCAGCGTTGCTGAGGGGACCCAGTACTTC. This sequence encodes CASSVAEGTQYF.

The chain links TRBV5-6 to TRBJ1-2; no clear D. Germline V gene data show CDR1 as SGHDT and CDR2 as YYEEEE. V lost 2 bases and J 0 bases, leaving 8 bases between the germline ends. The CDR3 length is 14 residues. CDR3: CASSLTGANYGYTF. The CDR3 nucleotides are TGTGCCAGCAGCTTAACTGGGGCTAACTATGGCTACACCTTC.

This clone occurred once. This is likely an artifact of a read error, given a far larger clone one base away. This sequence joins TRBV5-4 and TRBJ1-6; the D gene is possibly TRBD1 (5 bases). CDR3 length equals 12 residues. The germline V gene encodes CDR1 SGHNT and CDR2 YYREEE (reference sequence). V was clipped by 4 bases and J by 14 bases, with 13 bases between them. CDR3 in DNA: TGTGCCAGCAGCCAAGATGGGGGGGCCCTCCACTTT. Translating gives CASSQDGGALHF.

The chain carries TRBV27 and TRBJ2-1, with D tentatively TRBD1 (5 bases). The CDR3 consists of 15 residues. V lost 4 bases to trimming and J lost 0 bases, with 10 bases between them. Germline CDR1 and CDR2: MNHEY and SMNVEV (reference sequence). CDR3 in amino acids: CASSSRQGSYNEQFF. The CDR3 DNA sequence: TGTGCCAGCAGTTCCCGGCAGGGCTCCTACAATGAGCAGTTCTTC.

The chain has TRBV28 and TRBJ2-4; 10 bases are shared with TRBD1. Germline assignment: CDR1 MDHEN and CDR2 SYDVKM. CDR3 size: 16 residues. V lost 5 bases to trimming and J lost 6 bases; unmatched junction nucleotides: 10. The CDR3 bases are TGTGCCAGCAGTCCACGAAGACGGACAGGGGGAAACATTCAGTACTTC. Amino acid sequence: CASSPRRRTGGNIQYF.

The J gene is TRBJ2-2, the V gene TRBV7-2; 10 bases are shared with TRBD1. This CDR3 region has 16 residues. Trimming took 5 bases from V and 4 from J; bases not matched to a gene: 7. Per germline, CDR1 SGHTA and CDR2 FQGNSA. The CDR3 reads CASSTRDRGSTGELFF. DNA of the CDR3: TGTGCCAGCAGCACCCGGGACAGGGGAAGCACCGGGGAGCTGTTTTTT.

As concerns this clone: The junction and the germline gene differ at one end; a read error may be behind it. Other nucleotide sequences from this sample produce the same CDR3. The J gene is TRBJ2-3, the V gene TRBV10-3; D possibly corresponds to TRBD1 (6 bases). Germline V lookup: CDR1 ENHRY, CDR2 SYGVKD. This CDR3 region has 14 residues. The CDR3 bases are TGCGCCATCAAGAGGGGGACGGGCACAGATACGCAGTATTTT. This codes for CAIKRGTGTDTQYF.

The rearrangement joins TRBV29-1 to TRBJ2-3; no clear D gene. CDR1 is SQVTM and CDR2 is ANQGSEA in the germline V gene. Trimming removed 5 bases at V and 1 base at J, with 13 bases between. The CDR3 is made up of 14 amino acids. CDR3 in amino acids: CSVKTRDGTDTQYF. As DNA, the CDR3 is TGCAGCGTTAAAACCCGAGACGGCACAGATACGCAGTATTTT.

The V and J genes are TRBV2 and TRBJ2-7, with D perhaps TRBD1 or TRBD2 (6 bases each). CDR1 is SNHLY, CDR2 FYNNEI, per germline. Trimming removed 11 bases at V and 4 bases at J, with 15 bases between. This CDR3 is 12 amino acids long. CDR3 DNA: TGTGCCTCAAGGGGGGAGGAATACGAGCAGTACTTC. Encoded protein: CASRGEEYEQYF.

The J gene is TRBJ1-2, the V gene TRBV15, with D possibly matching TRBD1 (6 bases). There are 17 residues in the CDR3. The V and J ends lost 1 base and 7 bases respectively, with 22 bases between them. The germline CDR1 and CDR2 sequences are LNHNV and YYDKDF (reference sequence). In nucleotides, the CDR3 is TGTGCCACCAGCAGAGTCATCAGGGGTCCAGGGGAAAGTGGCTACACCTTC. Protein product: CATSRVIRGPGESGYTF.

The V call is TRBV29-1, the J call TRBJ2-3; D is ambiguous. The CDR3 extends over 12 amino acids. CDR1 and CDR2 from the germline V gene are SQVTM and ANQGSEA. V was pared by 2 bases and J by 1 base, with 4 bases between. CDR3 nucleotide sequence: TGCAGCGTTGAAACACGCACAGATACGCAGTATTTT. Translation: CSVETRTDTQYF.

This clone has just a few counts. The chain uses TRBV7-6 and TRBJ2-6; 7 nucleotides match TRBD1. The germline V gene encodes CDR1 SGHVS and CDR2 FNYEAQ. The trim removed 4 bases at V and 0 bases at J, leaving 15 bases unmatched. The CDR3 runs to 20 residues. The DNA of the CDR3 is TGTGCCAGCAGCTCCGCCCGGTGGGGACAGTCAAACTCTGGGGCCAACGTCCTGACTTTC. This sequence encodes CASSSARWGQSNSGANVLTF.

In this sample, this clone turned up once. This chain uses TRBV28 with TRBJ2-7; a weak D match, TRBD2 (5 bases). The CDR3 covers 15 residues. The ends were cut back, 6 bases at V and 7 bases at J, with 22 bases in the middle. CDR1 and CDR2 from the germline V gene are MDHEN and SYDVKM. The CDR3 here is CASRPKPHYEREQYF. In nucleotides, the CDR3 is TGTGCCAGCAGGCCCAAACCCCATTACGAGCGGGAGCAGTACTTC.

In this sample, this clone turned up once. The rearrangement joins TRBV5-1 to TRBJ1-1; D gene unclear. The CDR3 loop spans 14 amino acids. Per the germline V gene, CDR1 is SGHRS and CDR2 is YFSETQ. Trimming left V 4 bases short and J 4 bases short, with 14 bases between. This CDR3 reads CASSQNIEGTEAFF. In nucleotides, the CDR3 is TGCGCCAGCAGCCAGAATATCGAGGGCACTGAAGCTTTCTTT.

The CDR3 DNA reads as TGTGCCAGCAGTTTAATTTCGGGGGAAAAACTGTTTTTT. Residues: CASSLISGEKLFF. The chain has TRBV28 and TRBJ1-4; no clear D gene. This CDR3 region has 13 residues. Germline V gene sequence: CDR1 MDHEN, CDR2 SYDVKM. The V gene lost 2 bases and the J gene lost 8 bases, with 9 bases spanning the gap.

The chain carries TRBV25-1 and TRBJ2-5, with 7 nucleotides matching TRBD1. Trimming cost V 10 bases and J 7 bases; bases outside gene matches: 18. CDR1 is MGHDK, CDR2 SYGVNS, per germline. The CDR3 consists of 15 residues. CDR3 amino acids: CATPRPLDRVATQYF. The DNA for the CDR3 is TGTGCCACCCCGAGGCCCCTCGACAGGGTGGCGACCCAGTACTTC.

The J gene is TRBJ2-3, the V gene TRBV30; 9 bases align to TRBD2. The CDR3 is 12 amino acids. Germline CDR1 GTSNPN, CDR2 SVGIG (reference sequence). Trimming took 8 bases from V and 3 from J; bases not matched to a gene: 3. The CDR3 DNA is TGTGCCGTAGCGGGAGAAACAGATACGCAGTATTTT. Translating gives CAVAGETDTQYF.

The V gene is TRBV28, the J gene TRBJ1-2, with D perhaps TRBD1 (5 bases). Germline CDR1 is MDHEN and CDR2 is SYDVKM. The CDR3 runs 14 residues. V was cut by 3 bases and J by 9 bases, with 17 bases left in between. CDR3 nucleotides: TGTGCCAGCAGTTTCCCCCACAGGAGCGGGAGCTACACCTTC. Protein sequence: CASSFPHRSGSYTF.